A selection of T cell receptor beta chains follows, all from one sample in a study of vaccination and CD4 T cells after COVID-19. What these receptors recognize is not known. MiXCR was run by TCRdb on the PCR reads, yielding one entry per CDR3 protein. The sample yields just over 14,000 distinct CDR3 sequences, 52% seen once. The sample comprised CD4+ T cells from blood, cultured in vitro. The receptors were sampled from a human donor who had recovered from COVID-19. Each CDR3 is given with its conserved first and last residue. A D gene is named only where the DNA matches it firmly. Clone size is shown for a subset of rows, as once, few, many or a class of expanded clone.

V	D	J	length	size	CDR3	DNA
TRBV7-6	-	TRBJ1-5	12	-	CTSRQGHQPQHF	TGTACCAGCCGCCAGGGCCATCAGCCCCAGCATTTT
TRBV10-2	-	TRBJ2-7	14	once	CASSESGLSYEQYF	TGCGCCAGCAGTGAGTCAGGGCTGAGCTACGAGCAGTACTTC
TRBV20-1	TRBD2	TRBJ2-3	16	-	CSAGRQTSGRSDTQYF	TGCAGTGCTGGCCGCCAGACTAGCGGGAGATCAGATACGCAGTATTTT
TRBV27	TRBD2	TRBJ2-3	17	-	CASSLLAGGSSTDTQYF	TGTGCCAGCAGTTTACTAGCGGGGGGATCTAGCACAGATACGCAGTATTTT
TRBV5-1	-	TRBJ1-1	14	-	CASSLDRMGTEAFF	TGCGCCAGCAGCTTGGACAGGATGGGAACTGAAGCTTTCTTT
TRBV10-2	-	TRBJ1-2	14	-	CASSAGAGNYGYTF	TGCGCCAGCAGTGCGGGCGCTGGAAACTATGGCTACACCTTC
TRBV29-1	-	TRBJ2-3	12	-	CSVRPGTDTQYF	TGCAGCGTCCGCCCGGGCACAGATACGCAGTATTTT
TRBV7-3	TRBD1	TRBJ2-7	15	-	CASSQGAGGVYEQYF	TGTGCCAGCAGCCAAGGGGCAGGGGGAGTCTACGAGCAGTACTTC
TRBV7-9	-	TRBJ2-2	14	-	CASSFQGSTGELFF	TGTGCCAGCAGCTTCCAGGGGAGCACCGGGGAGCTGTTTTTT
TRBV24-1	TRBD1	TRBJ2-2	20	-	CATSDPHRDRGTANTGELFF	TGTGCCACCAGTGATCCCCACCGGGACAGGGGCACCGCGAACACCGGGGAGCTGTTTTTT
TRBV23-1	TRBD1	TRBJ2-7	13	few	CASWDRGMYEQYF	TGCGCCAGCTGGGACAGGGGTATGTACGAGCAGTACTTC
TRBV4-2	-	TRBJ2-7	14	-	CASSPNLISYEQYF	TGTGCCAGCAGCCCCAACCTTATCTCCTACGAGCAGTACTTC
TRBV20-1	TRBD2	TRBJ2-3	13	few	CSAASGRTDTQYF	TGCAGTGCAGCTAGCGGGAGAACAGATACGCAGTATTTT
TRBV7-9	-	TRBJ1-2	13	few	CASSGIRHGGYTF	TGTGCCAGCAGCGGGATTAGACACGGAGGCTACACCTTC
TRBV11-2	-	TRBJ2-3	13	-	CASSSPRTDTQYF	TGTGCCAGCAGCTCCCCTCGCACAGATACGCAGTATTTT
TRBV7-9	TRBD2	TRBJ2-7	15	once	CASSLALAGLHEQYF	TGTGCCAGCAGCTTAGCTTTAGCGGGACTCCACGAGCAGTACTTC
TRBV10-3	TRBD1	TRBJ1-1	13	-	CAAHRDRNTEAFF	TGTGCCGCACACCGGGACAGGAACACTGAAGCTTTCTTT
TRBV28	-	TRBJ2-1	15	-	CASSPWGAVYNEQFF	TGTGCCAGCAGTCCCTGGGGGGCAGTCTACAATGAGCAGTTCTTC
TRBV5-1	TRBD1	TRBJ2-5	14	-	CASSWGTGQETQYF	TGCGCCAGCAGCTGGGGGACAGGTCAGGAGACCCAGTACTTC
TRBV20-1	TRBD2	TRBJ2-3	15	few	CSARERGGSGDTQYF	TGCAGTGCTAGAGAGCGTGGCGGGAGTGGAGATACGCAGTATTTT
TRBV19	-	TRBJ2-4	12	once	CASSIRENIQYF	TGTGCCAGTAGTATTCGAGAAAACATTCAGTACTTC
TRBV6-4	TRBD1	TRBJ1-2	15	-	CASSLGQGPGYGYTF	TGTGCCAGCAGCCTCGGACAGGGGCCAGGCTATGGCTACACCTTC
TRBV20-1	TRBD1	TRBJ1-2	15	-	CSAPRGTAGGYGYTF	TGCAGTGCCCCCCGGGGGACAGCCGGAGGATATGGCTACACCTTC
TRBV20-1	-	TRBJ1-2	15	few	CSARTTGPDWGGYTF	TGCAGTGCTAGAACAACGGGCCCGGACTGGGGTGGCTACACCTTC
TRBV5-4	-	TRBJ2-5	14	-	CASSFQGGQETQYF	TGTGCCAGCAGCTTTCAGGGGGGTCAGGAGACCCAGTACTTC
TRBV18	-	TRBJ1-3	14	-	CASSPAIAGNTIYF	TGTGCCAGCTCACCCGCGATTGCTGGAAACACCATATATTTT
TRBV10-3	TRBD1	TRBJ1-2	12	few	CASRGQGRGYTF	TGTGCCAGCAGGGGACAGGGGAGAGGCTACACCTTC
TRBV30	-	TRBJ2-1	14	few	CAWSAGAYNNEQFF	TGTGCCTGGAGTGCAGGAGCTTACAACAATGAGCAGTTCTTC
TRBV20-1	TRBD2	TRBJ2-5	14	few	CSASSGLAGTTQYF	TGCAGTGCTAGCTCCGGACTAGCGGGGACCACCCAGTACTTC
TRBV6-5	-	TRBJ2-3	15	-	CASSSRTAAGDTQYF	TGTGCCAGCAGTTCGAGGACAGCCGCTGGAGATACGCAGTATTTT
TRBV5-1	-	TRBJ1-5	15	-	CASSSTGNSNQPQHF	TGCGCCAGCAGCTCGACAGGTAACAGCAATCAGCCCCAGCATTTT
TRBV12-3/TRBV12-4	TRBD1	TRBJ1-2	12	few	CASSPGGNGYTF	TGTGCCAGCAGCCCAGGGGGCAATGGCTACACCTTC
TRBV24-1	TRBD1	TRBJ2-5	13	-	CATSRDRGETQYF	TGTGCCACCAGCCGGGACAGGGGCGAGACCCAGTACTTC
TRBV15	-	TRBJ2-3	13	-	CATSRDWQDTQYF	TGTGCCACCAGCAGGGATTGGCAGGATACGCAGTATTTT
TRBV7-9	-	TRBJ1-1	14	-	CASSPGDRDTEAFF	TGTGCCAGCAGCCCAGGGGATAGGGACACTGAAGCTTTCTTT
TRBV7-9	TRBD1	TRBJ1-6	14	-	CASSLQGADSPLHF	TGTGCCAGCAGCTTACAGGGGGCGGATTCACCCCTCCACTTT
TRBV19	TRBD2	TRBJ2-2	15	-	CASSLTGGSSGELFF	TGTGCCAGTAGTCTTACGGGGGGGAGCAGCGGGGAGCTGTTTTTT